This T cell receptor (beta chain) is from a study of graft-versus-host responses after intestinal transplantation. Study-level findings and limits: The recipient marrow held GvH clones, and some of them showed up first in ileum or blood. High graft-versus-host to host-versus-graft clonal ratios were found in allografts of patients who had graft-donor T cell macrochimerism.

This CDR3 spans 13 amino acids. Germline V gene data show CDR1 as MNHEY and CDR2 as SVGAGI. Trimming removed 0 bases at V and 6 bases at J, with 8 bases between. Concerning this clone itself: The target antigen is unknown.

This table comes from immunoSEQ multiplex PCR, and its TCRdb copy is limited to in-frame clones, with some not included. The profile shows fewer than 85,000 clones, 94% of them singletons. This rearrangement joins TRBV6-5 to TRBJ1-2, with D maybe TRBD1 (5 bases). This receptor was taken from a human donor who received an intestinal transplant. Sequencing was performed on unstimulated CD8+ T cells sorted from spleen or lymph node cells, taken before intestinal transplant. CDR3 protein: CASSYSGGDGYTF. The DNA for the CDR3 is TGTGCCAGCAGTTACTCTGGGGGGGATGGCTACACCTTC.